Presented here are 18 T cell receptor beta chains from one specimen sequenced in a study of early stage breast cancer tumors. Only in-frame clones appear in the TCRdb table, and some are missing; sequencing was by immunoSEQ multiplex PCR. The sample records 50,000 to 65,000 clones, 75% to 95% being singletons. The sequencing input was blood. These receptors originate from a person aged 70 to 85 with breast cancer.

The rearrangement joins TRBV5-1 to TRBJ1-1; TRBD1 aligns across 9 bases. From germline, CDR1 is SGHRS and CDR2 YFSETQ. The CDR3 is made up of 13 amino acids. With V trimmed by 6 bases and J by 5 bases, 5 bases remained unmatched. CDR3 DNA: TGCGCCAGCACGACAGGGGGGGCAACTGAAGCTTTCTTT. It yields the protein CASTTGGATEAFF. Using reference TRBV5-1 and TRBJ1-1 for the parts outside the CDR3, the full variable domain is KAGVTQTPRYLIKTRGQQVTLSCSPISGHRSVSWYQQTPGQGLQFLFEYFSETQRNKGNFPGRFSGRQFSNSRSEMNVSTLELGDSALYLCASTTGGATEAFFGQGTRLTVV.

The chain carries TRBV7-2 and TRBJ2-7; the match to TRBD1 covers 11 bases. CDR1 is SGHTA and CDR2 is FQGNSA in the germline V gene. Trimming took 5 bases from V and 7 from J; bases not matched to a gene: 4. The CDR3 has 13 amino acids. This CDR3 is CASSLGTGGEQYF. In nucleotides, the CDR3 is TGTGCCAGCAGCCTCGGGACAGGGGGTGAGCAGTACTTC. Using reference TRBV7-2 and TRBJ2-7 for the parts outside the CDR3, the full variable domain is GAGVSQSPSNKVTEKGKDVELRCDPISGHTALYWYRQSLGQGLEFLIYFQGNSAPDKSGLPSDRFSAERTGGSVSTLTIQRTQQEDSAVYLCASSLGTGGEQYFGPGTRLTVT.

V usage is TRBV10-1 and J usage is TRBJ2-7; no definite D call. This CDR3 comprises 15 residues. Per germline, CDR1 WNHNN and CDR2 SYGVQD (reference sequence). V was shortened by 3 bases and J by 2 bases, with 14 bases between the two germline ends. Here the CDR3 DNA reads TGCGCCAGCAGTGATGCGGTCTCCACACCCTACGAGCAGTACTTC. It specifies CASSDAVSTPYEQYF.

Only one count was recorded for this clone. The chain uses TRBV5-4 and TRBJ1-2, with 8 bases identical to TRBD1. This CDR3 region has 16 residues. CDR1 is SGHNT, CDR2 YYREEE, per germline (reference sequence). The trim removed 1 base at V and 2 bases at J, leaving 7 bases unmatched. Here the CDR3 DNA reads TGTGCCAGCAGCTTGTCTGGACAGGGATCGAACTATGGCTACACCTTC. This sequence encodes CASSLSGQGSNYGYTF.

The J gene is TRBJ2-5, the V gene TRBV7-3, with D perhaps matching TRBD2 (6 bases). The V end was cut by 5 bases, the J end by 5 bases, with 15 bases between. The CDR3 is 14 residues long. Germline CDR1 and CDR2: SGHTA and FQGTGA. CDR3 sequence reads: CASSLQGRGETQYF. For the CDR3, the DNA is TGTGCCAGCAGCCTGCAGGGCCGGGGGGAGACCCAGTACTTC.

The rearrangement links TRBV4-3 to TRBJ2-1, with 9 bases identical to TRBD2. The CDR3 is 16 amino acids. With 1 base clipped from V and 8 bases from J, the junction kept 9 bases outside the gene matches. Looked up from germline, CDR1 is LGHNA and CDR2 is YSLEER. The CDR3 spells CASSQVAGGPLHEQFF. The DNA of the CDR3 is TGCGCCAGCAGCCAAGTTGCGGGGGGGCCTTTACATGAGCAGTTCTTC.

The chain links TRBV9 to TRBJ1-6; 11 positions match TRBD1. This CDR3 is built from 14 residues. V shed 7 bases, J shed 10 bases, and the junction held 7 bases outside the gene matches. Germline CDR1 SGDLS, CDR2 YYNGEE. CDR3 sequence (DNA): TGTGCCAGCCAAAGGGACAGGGGGTACTCACCCCTCCACTTT. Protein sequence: CASQRDRGYSPLHF.

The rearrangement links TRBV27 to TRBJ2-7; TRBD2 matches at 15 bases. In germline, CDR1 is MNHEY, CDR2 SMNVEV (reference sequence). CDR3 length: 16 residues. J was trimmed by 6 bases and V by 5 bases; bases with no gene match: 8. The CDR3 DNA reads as TGTGCCAGCAGTCTCGGACTAGCGGGGGGGCCAGGCGAGCAGTACTTC. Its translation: CASSLGLAGGPGEQYF.

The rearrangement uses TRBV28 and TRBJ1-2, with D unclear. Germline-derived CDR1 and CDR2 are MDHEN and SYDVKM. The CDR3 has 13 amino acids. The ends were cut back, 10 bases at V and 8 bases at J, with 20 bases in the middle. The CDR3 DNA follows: TGTGCCATCCTCCTCCGACCGGCGGGGGGCTACACCTTC. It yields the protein CAILLRPAGGYTF.

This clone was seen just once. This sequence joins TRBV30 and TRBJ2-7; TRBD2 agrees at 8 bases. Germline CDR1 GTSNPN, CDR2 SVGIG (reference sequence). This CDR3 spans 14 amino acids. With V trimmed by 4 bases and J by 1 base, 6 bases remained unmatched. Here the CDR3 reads CAWIRGGTSYEQYF. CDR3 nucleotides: TGTGCCTGGATACGCGGGGGGACTTCCTACGAGCAGTACTTC. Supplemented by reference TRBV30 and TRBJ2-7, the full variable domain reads SQTIHQWPATLVQPVGSPLSLECTVEGTSNPNLYWYRQAAGRGLQLLFYSVGIGQISSEVPQNLSASRPQDRQFILSSKKLLLSDSGFYLCAWIRGGTSYEQYFGPGTRLTVT.

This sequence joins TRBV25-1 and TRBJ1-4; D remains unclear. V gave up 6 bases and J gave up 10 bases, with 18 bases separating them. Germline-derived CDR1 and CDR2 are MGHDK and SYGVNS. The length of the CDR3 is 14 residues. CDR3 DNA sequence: TGTGCCAGCAGACCAACGGGGAGCATGGGAAAACTGTTTTTT. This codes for CASRPTGSMGKLFF.

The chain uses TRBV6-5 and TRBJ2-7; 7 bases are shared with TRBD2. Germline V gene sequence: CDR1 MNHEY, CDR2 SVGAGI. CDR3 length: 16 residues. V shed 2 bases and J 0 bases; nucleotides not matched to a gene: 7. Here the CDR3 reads CASSYGGGVSSYEQYF. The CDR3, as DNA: TGTGCCAGCAGTTACGGTGGGGGGGTGAGCTCCTACGAGCAGTACTTC.

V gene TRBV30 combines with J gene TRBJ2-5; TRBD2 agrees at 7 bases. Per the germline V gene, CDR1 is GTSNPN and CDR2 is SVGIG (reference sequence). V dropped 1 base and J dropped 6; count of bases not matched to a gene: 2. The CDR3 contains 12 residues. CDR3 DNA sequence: TGTGCCTGGAGTGGGGGGGGAAAGACCCAGTACTTC. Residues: CAWSGGGKTQYF.

Here the CDR3 reads CASSQPTYSNQPQHF. In DNA form, the CDR3 reads TGCGCCAGCAGCCAGCCGACATATAGCAATCAGCCCCAGCATTTT. J is TRBJ1-5 and V is TRBV4-1, with D unresolved. This CDR3 comprises 15 residues. Deletions cut 3 bases from V and 0 bases from J, with 9 bases between. CDR1 is MGHRA and CDR2 is YSYEKL in the germline V gene.

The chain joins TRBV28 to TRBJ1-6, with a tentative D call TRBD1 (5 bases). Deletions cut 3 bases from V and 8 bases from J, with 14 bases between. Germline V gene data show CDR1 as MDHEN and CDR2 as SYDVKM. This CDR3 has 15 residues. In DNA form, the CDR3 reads TGTGCCAGCAGTTTTACGGGCAGGGATTATTCACCCCTCCACTTT. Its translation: CASSFTGRDYSPLHF.

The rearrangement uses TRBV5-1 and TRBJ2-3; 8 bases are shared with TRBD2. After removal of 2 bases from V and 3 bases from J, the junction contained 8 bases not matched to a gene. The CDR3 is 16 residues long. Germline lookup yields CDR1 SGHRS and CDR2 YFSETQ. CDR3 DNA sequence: TGCGCCAGCAGCTTTGATGATAGCGGGGTAACAGATACGCAGTATTTT. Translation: CASSFDDSGVTDTQYF.

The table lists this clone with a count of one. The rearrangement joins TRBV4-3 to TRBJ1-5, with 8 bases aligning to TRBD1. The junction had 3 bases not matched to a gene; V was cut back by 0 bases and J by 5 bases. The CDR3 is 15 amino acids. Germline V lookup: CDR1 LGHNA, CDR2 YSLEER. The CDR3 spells CASSQDSDRDQPQHF. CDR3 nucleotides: TGCGCCAGCAGCCAAGACTCGGACAGGGATCAGCCCCAGCATTTT.

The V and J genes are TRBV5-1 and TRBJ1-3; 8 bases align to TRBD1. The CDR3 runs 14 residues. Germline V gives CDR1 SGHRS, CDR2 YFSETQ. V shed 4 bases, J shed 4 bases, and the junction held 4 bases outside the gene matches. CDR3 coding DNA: TGCGCCAGCAGCGCTTCAGGGGGCGGAAACACCATATATTTT. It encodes CASSASGGGNTIYF.